Listed here are 19 T cell receptor beta chains from one sample, sequenced in a study of OX40 agonist ivuxolimab in advanced cancers. The assay was immunoSEQ multiplex PCR, and TCRdb's table has in-frame clones only and misses some. The table has more than 40,000 clones, more than 70% seen once; the top ten hold just under 8%. Sequencing was performed on CD4+ or CD8+ T cells sorted from blood, taken in a trial of the OX40 agonist ivuxolimab. The source of these receptors is an adult with an advanced solid tumor such as melanoma, head and neck, liver or kidney cancer.

Regarding this clone: Relative to the germline gene, one junction end is altered; a read error may explain this. The chain recombines TRBV7-9 with TRBJ2-7; 7 nucleotides align to TRBD2. Looked up from germline, CDR1 is SEHNR and CDR2 is FQNEAQ (reference sequence). CDR3 size: 11 residues. The CDR3 DNA sequence: TGTGCCAGCAGCTTAGGTGGGACTAACGACTTC. Protein: CASSLGGTNDF.

The DNA for the CDR3 is TGTGCCAGCAGCCAACCAGGCGTCCTCCAAGAGACCCAGTACTTC. Translated, it gives CASSQPGVLQETQYF. This chain joins TRBV5-4 and TRBJ2-5; D is undetermined. Trimming stripped 4 bases from V and 1 base from J, with 14 bases between. The CDR3 covers 15 residues. Germline loops: CDR1 SGHNT, CDR2 YYREEE (reference sequence).

This clone has only a few counts. The chain combines TRBV28 with TRBJ2-7, with D perhaps matching TRBD2 (6 bases). The CDR3 runs to 16 residues. Germline CDR1 MDHEN, CDR2 SYDVKM. V dropped 5 bases and J dropped 4 bases, with 21 bases sitting between them. The chain's CDR3 is CASSDISGGEDYEQYF. The CDR3 DNA sequence: TGTGCCAGCAGTGATATTAGCGGAGGGGAGGATTACGAGCAGTACTTC.

CDR3 nucleotide sequence: TGTGCCAGCAGTGATGAGGGGGGAGGACAGCCCCAGCATTTT. As protein: CASSDEGGGQPQHF. The chain employs TRBV6-4 and TRBJ1-5; maybe TRBD1 (6 bases). The CDR3 length is 14 residues. Germline-derived CDR1 and CDR2 are MRHNA and SNTAGT. Trimming stripped 3 bases from V and 7 bases from J, with 13 bases between.

V gene TRBV6-1 combines with J gene TRBJ2-2, with 7 nucleotides matching TRBD1. The CDR3 is 14 amino acids. Germline V CDR1 and CDR2: MNHNS, SASEGT. After removal of 2 bases from V and 4 bases from J, the junction contained 1 base not matched to a gene. The CDR3 nucleotides read TGTGCCAGCAGTGAATACAGGGGCACCGGGGAGCTGTTTTTT. Amino acids: CASSEYRGTGELFF.

The chain combines TRBV4-2 with TRBJ2-3; 11 bases match TRBD2. Germline values: CDR1 LGHNA, CDR2 YNFKEQ. With 5 bases clipped from V and 0 bases from J, the junction kept 4 bases outside the gene matches. There are 16 residues in the CDR3. The CDR3 DNA follows: TGTGCCAGCAGCACCGGGACTAGCGGAAGCACAGATACGCAGTATTTT. Residues: CASSTGTSGSTDTQYF.

V is TRBV18 and J is TRBJ2-1; 14 bases match TRBD2. J was trimmed by 6 bases and V by 0 bases; bases with no gene match: 1. The CDR3 loop spans 16 amino acids. Per the germline V gene, CDR1 is KGHSH and CDR2 is LQKENI. The CDR3 sequence: CASSPPGLAGGNEQFF. The CDR3 DNA follows: TGTGCCAGCTCACCACCCGGACTAGCGGGGGGCAATGAGCAGTTCTTC. The full variable domain, with the rest looked up from reference TRBV18 and TRBJ2-1, is NAGVMQNPRHLVRRRGQEARLRCSPMKGHSHVYWYRQLPEEGLKFMVYLQKENIIDESGMPKERFSAEFPKEGPSILRIQQVVRGDSAAYFCASSPPGLAGGNEQFFGPGTRLTVL.

This chain links TRBV27 with TRBJ1-5, with TRBD1 as a possible D gene (5 bases). The germline CDR1 and CDR2 sequences are MNHEY and SMNVEV (reference sequence). V dropped 6 bases and J dropped 3 bases, with 12 bases sitting between them. The CDR3 has 14 amino acids. The CDR3 loop is CASSPGGNNQPQHF. DNA for the CDR3: TGTGCCAGCAGCCCCGGGGGAAACAATCAGCCCCAGCATTTT.

The J gene is TRBJ2-5, the V gene TRBV18; D is ambiguous. V was pared by 0 bases and J by 2 bases, with 16 bases between. The CDR3 is 17 amino acids. The V gene's germline CDR1 is KGHSH and CDR2 LQKENI. CDR3 residues: CASSPPGPGRRQETQYF. CDR3 nucleotide sequence: TGTGCCAGCTCACCACCGGGCCCGGGCCGGAGACAAGAGACCCAGTACTTC.

As concerns this clone: Other DNA sequences in this sample translate to the same CDR3. The rearrangement uses TRBV30 and TRBJ1-6; perhaps TRBD1 as D (5 bases). V shed 0 bases and J shed 4 bases, with 10 bases lying between them. CDR3 length equals 15 residues. Germline V gene data show CDR1 as GTSNPN and CDR2 as SVGIG (reference sequence). The CDR3 is CAWSVRGTYNSPLHF. In nucleotides, the CDR3 is TGTGCCTGGAGTGTAAGAGGGACTTATAATTCACCCCTCCACTTT. The whole variable domain, filled in from reference TRBV30 and TRBJ1-6, reads SQTIHQWPATLVQPVGSPLSLECTVEGTSNPNLYWYRQAAGRGLQLLFYSVGIGQISSEVPQNLSASRPQDRQFILSSKKLLLSDSGFYLCAWSVRGTYNSPLHFGNGTRLTVT.

This CDR3 is CASSEEDYTYNEQFF. In DNA form, the CDR3 reads TGTGCCAGCAGTGAGGAGGACTATACCTACAATGAGCAGTTCTTC. The V and J genes are TRBV2 and TRBJ2-1; TRBD2 might be the D (6 bases). From germline, CDR1 is SNHLY and CDR2 FYNNEI. The CDR3 length is 15 residues. V was shortened by 3 bases and J by 2 bases, with 11 bases between the two germline ends.

The V gene is TRBV7-2, the J gene TRBJ1-3; D gene ambiguous. CDR1 SGHTA and CDR2 FQGNSA come from the germline V gene. Trimming shortened V by 8 bases and J by 4 bases, and 15 bases separated the two germline ends. The CDR3 contains 14 residues. For the CDR3, the DNA is TGTGCCAGCGGGCCTCCTCCTGAGGGAAACACCATATATTTT. This translates into CASGPPPEGNTIYF. Variable domain in full (rest from reference TRBV7-2 and TRBJ1-3): GAGVSQSPSNKVTEKGKDVELRCDPISGHTALYWYRQSLGQGLEFLIYFQGNSAPDKSGLPSDRFSAERTGGSVSTLTIQRTQQEDSAVYLCASGPPPEGNTIYFGEGSWLTVV.

This clone was seen a single time. The rearrangement joins TRBV6-1 to TRBJ1-4; a weak D match, TRBD1 (5 bases). V dropped 7 bases and J dropped 6 bases, with 15 bases sitting between them. This CDR3 spans 14 amino acids. Germline V gives CDR1 MNHNS, CDR2 SASEGT. The CDR3 region has the DNA TGTGCCAGCAACCAAGGGGCTGGCGATGAAAAACTGTTTTTT. This encodes CASNQGAGDEKLFF.

This chain uses TRBV18 with TRBJ2-5; the D gene is possibly TRBD1 (6 bases). The CDR3 consists of 15 residues. V lost 2 bases to trimming and J lost 5 bases, with 15 bases between them. Germline CDR1 and CDR2: KGHSH and LQKENI. The CDR3 DNA reads as TGTGCCAGCTCACCATGGGGGCTTTTGAAGGAGACCCAGTACTTC. It codes for CASSPWGLLKETQYF.

The gene calls are TRBV18 and TRBJ2-5; D not resolved. Trimming cost V 2 bases and J 5 bases, with 3 bases left between them. From germline, CDR1 is KGHSH and CDR2 LQKENI. CDR3 size: 11 residues. Here the CDR3 DNA reads TGTGCCAGCTCACCAGGGGAGACCCAGTACTTC. It is translated as CASSPGETQYF.

This sequence joins TRBV9 and TRBJ2-2, with D tentatively TRBD1 or TRBD2 (5 bases each). CDR3 size: 16 residues. The germline CDR1 and CDR2 sequences are SGDLS and YYNGEE. Trimming shortened V by 3 bases and J by 1 base, and 13 bases separated the two germline ends. As DNA, the CDR3 is TGTGCCAGCAGCGCTCCCGGGGCGGAGAACACCGGGGAGCTGTTTTTT. Translation gives CASSAPGAENTGELFF.

J is TRBJ1-5 and V is TRBV4-3; D is ambiguous. The germline CDR1 and CDR2 sequences are LGHNA and YSLEER. The CDR3 is made up of 15 amino acids. V lost 4 bases to trimming and J lost 4 bases, with 14 bases between them. The CDR3 region is CASSPGRAFNQPQHF. The CDR3 bases are TGCGCCAGCAGCCCGGGGAGGGCATTTAATCAGCCCCAGCATTTT.

The chain uses TRBV6-6 and TRBJ2-1; D might be TRBD1 or TRBD2, each matching 5 bases. Germline V lookup: CDR1 MNHNY, CDR2 SVGAGI (reference sequence). This CDR3 has 16 amino acids. V lost 2 bases and J lost 7, with 18 bases in between. The DNA of the CDR3 is TGTGCCAGCAGTTACGGGCGGTCTTCAGAGGGGAATGAGCAGTTCTTC. This translates into CASSYGRSSEGNEQFF.

The chain recombines TRBV6-4 with TRBJ1-2; D is ambiguous. V was shortened by 6 bases and J by 2 bases, with 16 bases between the two germline ends. Germline values: CDR1 MRHNA, CDR2 SNTAGT. CDR3 length: 15 residues. CDR3 DNA: TGTGCCAGCAGCCAAGCCGGACGAGGGAACTATGGCTACACCTTC. Protein sequence: CASSQAGRGNYGYTF.